The source of this TCR beta chain is a study of post-analysis software for immune sequencing data. Each TCR beta cDNA library carried unique molecular identifiers. TCRdb re-called the PCR reads through MiXCR, storing one row per CDR3 protein. The table has about 200,000 distinct CDR3 sequences, 29% seen once. In the case of this clonotype: The target antigen is unknown.

Study-wide findings and caveats: Significantly lower normalized Chao1 diversity was seen in multiple sclerosis patients than in controls. Four to six TRBV segments (TRBV5-6, TRBV5-1 and TRBV20-1 among them) occurred more frequently in patients than in controls.

The CDR3 runs to 11 residues. The V end was cut by 3 bases, the J end by 11 bases, with 10 bases between. Germline CDR1 MGHDK, CDR2 SYGVNS. The V call is TRBV25-1, the J call TRBJ1-1; D call uncertain. Material: blood. The origin of this receptor is a girl aged 2 to 17 with multiple sclerosis. The CDR3 protein is CASSEGRLAFF. In DNA form, the CDR3 reads TGTGCCAGCAGTGAGGGCCGATTGGCTTTCTTT.